This T cell receptor beta chain was profiled in a study of shared clonotypes between healthy human individuals. About the research overall: Donors consisted of two women and a few men between 18 and 49. Overall study results and limits: Generation probability values for non-shared clonotypes were lower than those for clonotypes shared by all four donors.

Trimming shortened V by 8 bases and J by 2 bases, and 4 bases separated the two germline ends. Per germline, CDR1 SEHNR and CDR2 FQNEAQ (reference sequence). The CDR3 spans 10 residues. Replicate sorted-subset PCRs were loaded with 150 to 250 ng DNA, roughly 33,000 T cell genomes. The data were produced by immunoSEQ multiplex PCR, yet TCRdb's version contains in-frame clones alone and is incomplete. The sample yields about 1 million clones, about 75% seen once. Details on this clone: Antigen: not known. Only one base separates this from a far larger clonotype, so it likely reflects a read error.

The chain joins TRBV7-9 to TRBJ2-7, with unresolved D. The sequence derives from a man between 18 and 35 years old in good health. The sample comprised memory CD4+ T cells sorted from blood. Subset defined: CD45RA-negative fraction. The CDR3 DNA sequence: TGTGCCAGCGGTACCTACGAGCAGTACTTC. Translation: CASGTYEQYF. The whole variable domain, filled in from reference TRBV7-9 and TRBJ2-7, reads DTGVSQNPRHKITKRGQNVTFRCDPISEHNRLYWYRQTLGQGPEFLTYFQNEAQLEKSRLLSDRFSAERPKGSFSTLEIQRTEQGDSAMYLCASGTYEQYFGPGTRLTVT.